This TCR beta chain was documented in a study of T cell repertoires in cytomegalovirus infection. Study-wide background: Evidence of both CMV infection and a matching HLA type came from public TCR beta signatures.

Of note for this clonotype: The target antigen is unknown.

One entry per CDR3 protein results from TCRdb running MiXCR on the reads. The data hold more than 650,000 distinct CDR3 sequences, with 35% observed a single time. Overall study findings and caveats: The ex vivo response was dominated by HLA-C-restricted CMV-specific TCR beta clonotypes. Accumulated public TCR beta family frequency recognized individuals carrying CMV together with the relevant HLA.

Sequencing was performed on PBMCs. This receptor was taken from a human donor in good health (CMV status not recorded). Some clones in this sample may be carry-over from other donors' samples.

The CDR3 sequence: CASSLVGQAQSPLHF. In DNA form, the CDR3 reads TGCGCCAGCAGCTTGGTCGGACAGGCTCAATCACCCCTCCACTTT. The chain combines TRBV5-1 with TRBJ1-6; 7 bases align to TRBD1. Trimming at V came to 0 bases and at J to 10 bases, leaving 7 bases not matched to a gene. The CDR3 has 15 residues. Germline V gene sequence: CDR1 SGHRS, CDR2 YFSETQ.